This is a list of T cell receptor beta chains from one sample in a study of T cell repertoires in cytomegalovirus infection. MiXCR, run by TCRdb on the reads, gives a single entry per CDR3 protein. The data contain 650,000 to 850,000 distinct CDR3 sequences, about 27% of them seen just once; the ten biggest clones take up about 12%. Which antigens these TCRs recognize remains unknown. The specimen comprised cultured CD8+ T cells from PBMCs, sampled from culture after CMV antigen stimulation. The receptors were gathered from a human donor in good health (CMV status not recorded). Some clones in this sample may be carry-over from other donors' samples. Both conserved end residues are part of each CDR3. A D gene is named only where the DNA matches it firmly. Some rows have no size entry. The others give once, few or many, or a class for an expanded clone.

J,D,V,size,CDR3,DNA
TRBJ1-5,-,TRBV6-2/TRBV6-3,-,CASSYGDGPQHF,TGTGCCAGCAGTTACGGAGATGGGCCCCAGCATTTT
TRBJ2-7,-,TRBV7-9,-,CASSLSRPEQYF,TGTGCCAGCAGCTTAAGCAGGCCCGAGCAGTACTTC
TRBJ1-3,-,TRBV29-1,-,CSVPGDPGNTIYF,TGCAGCGTCCCAGGGGATCCTGGAAACACCATATATTTT
TRBJ2-7,-,TRBV7-9,few,CASSPHTQDLDEQYF,TGTGCCAGCAGCCCGCACACCCAGGATTTGGACGAGCAGTACTTC
TRBJ1-3,-,TRBV7-6,few,CASSGLRNTIYF,TGTGCCAGCAGCGGCTTGCGAAACACCATATATTTT
TRBJ2-5,TRBD1,TRBV12-3/TRBV12-4,few,CASSLKRDSEIDIETQYF,TGTGCCAGCAGTTTAAAGAGGGACAGTGAGATTGACATTGAGACCCAGTACTTC
TRBJ1-2,-,TRBV25-1,-,CASSEWAGPTYGYTF,TGTGCCAGCAGTGAATGGGCAGGGCCAACCTATGGCTACACCTTC
TRBJ1-5,-,TRBV6-6,-,CASSYSRGALRNQPQHF,TGTGCCAGCAGTTACTCGCGCGGAGCACTGAGGAATCAGCCCCAGCATTTT
TRBJ2-5,-,TRBV12-3/TRBV12-4,-,CASRPGLSETQYF,TGTGCCAGCAGACCTGGACTCAGCGAGACCCAGTACTTC
TRBJ2-3,-,TRBV7-9,few,CASSLVKGGPPDTQYF,TGTGCCAGCAGCTTAGTTAAGGGGGGCCCTCCAGATACGCAGTATTTT
TRBJ1-5,-,TRBV19,few,CASRPTGNSNQPQHF,TGTGCCAGTAGGCCAACAGGGAATAGCAATCAGCCCCAGCATTTT
TRBJ1-2,-,TRBV6-2/TRBV6-3,few,CASRTNRDTYYGYTF,TGTGCCAGCAGAACCAACCGGGACACCTATTATGGCTACACCTTC
TRBJ2-1,-,TRBV5-1,few,CASTAQLNEQFF,TGCGCCAGCACCGCGCAGTTGAATGAGCAGTTCTTC
TRBJ1-5,-,TRBV4-1,few,CASSQAFLGQPQHF,TGCGCCAGCAGCCAAGCCTTTTTGGGGCAGCCCCAGCATTTT
TRBJ2-5,-,TRBV20-1,-,CSARDRGRGETQYF,TGCAGTGCTAGAGATCGAGGGCGGGGAGAGACCCAGTACTTC
TRBJ2-3,-,TRBV7-9,few,CASNPQGLDTDTQYF,TGTGCCAGCAACCCGCAGGGTCTTGACACAGATACGCAGTATTTT
TRBJ1-1,-,TRBV4-1,-,CASSARDGETEAFF,TGCGCCAGCAGCGCCCGCGACGGGGAAACTGAAGCTTTCTTT
TRBJ2-1,TRBD2,TRBV7-6,-,CASSSSGNGGGYLDEQFF,TGTGCCAGCAGCTCCAGTGGCAATGGCGGGGGTTATTTAGATGAGCAGTTCTTC
TRBJ1-5,-,TRBV27,-,CASSQGNAQPQHF,TGTGCCAGCAGCCAGGGGAATGCCCAGCCCCAGCATTTT
TRBJ2-2,-,TRBV7-6,-,CASSPEPGGTGELFF,TGTGCTAGCAGCCCGGAGCCCGGTGGGACCGGGGAGCTGTTTTTT
TRBJ2-7,-,TRBV7-9,few,CASSPYRRSYEQYF,TGTGCCAGCAGTCCTTACAGGAGATCCTACGAGCAGTACTTC
TRBJ2-1,TRBD1,TRBV19,-,CASARDSYNEQFF,TGTGCCAGTGCAAGGGACAGTTACAATGAGCAGTTCTTC
TRBJ1-2,TRBD1,TRBV27,few,CASGTSRGRLGYTF,TGTGCCAGCGGGACTAGCAGGGGGCGCCTTGGCTACACCTTC
TRBJ2-1,-,TRBV12-3/TRBV12-4,many,CASSHGHLNEQFF,TGTGCCAGCAGTCATGGACACCTCAATGAGCAGTTCTTC
TRBJ1-5,-,TRBV27,-,CASRPWVGSGNQPQHF,TGTGCCAGCAGGCCTTGGGTAGGAAGCGGCAATCAGCCCCAGCATTTT
TRBJ2-1,-,TRBV12-3/TRBV12-4,few,CASSFSALGYNEQFF,TGTGCCAGCAGTTTCTCGGCCCTGGGTTACAATGAGCAGTTCTTC
TRBJ1-1,-,TRBV7-9,-,CASSAPGLGYAFF,TGTGCCAGCAGTGCCCCAGGCCTGGGCTACGCTTTCTTT
TRBJ2-3,-,TRBV12-5,-,CASGLDSWDPQGDTQYF,TGTGCTAGTGGTTTGGACAGCTGGGACCCTCAGGGGGATACGCAGTATTTT
TRBJ1-2,-,TRBV6-6,-,CASTMSVNYGYTF,TGTGCCAGCACCATGAGCGTTAACTATGGCTACACCTTC
TRBJ2-7,TRBD1,TRBV12-5,-,CASGLSMGQSYEQYF,TGTGCTAGTGGTTTGTCGATGGGACAGTCCTACGAGCAGTACTTC
TRBJ1-1,-,TRBV28,-,CASSLTRGTEAFF,TGTGCCAGCAGTTTAACTAGAGGCACTGAAGCTTTCTTT
TRBJ2-7,-,TRBV7-9,-,CASSVDSPPYEQYF,TGTGCCAGCAGCGTGGACAGTCCTCCCTACGAGCAGTACTTC
TRBJ1-2,-,TRBV7-8,many,CASSLARNYGYTF,TGTGCCAGCAGCTTAGCCAGGAACTATGGCTACACCTTC
TRBJ2-5,-,TRBV7-4,few,CASSDGQGGQETQYF,TGTGCCAGCAGCGATGGACAGGGAGGGCAAGAGACCCAGTACTTC
TRBJ1-2,TRBD1,TRBV9,many,CASSVAKTGEFGYTF,TGTGCCAGCAGCGTAGCTAAGACAGGGGAGTTTGGCTACACCTTC
TRBJ2-2,-,TRBV6-5,-,CASSLGRLRVGELFF,TGTGCCAGCAGCCTAGGTCGTTTAAGGGTCGGGGAGCTGTTTTTT
TRBJ2-1,TRBD2,TRBV20-1,-,CSKAGGPYNEQFF,TGCAGCAAGGCGGGGGGCCCGTACAATGAGCAGTTCTTC
TRBJ2-2,TRBD2,TRBV6-1,few,CASSPRSGGARGTGELFF,TGTGCCAGCAGTCCTCGTAGCGGGGGGGCACGCGGCACCGGGGAGCTGTTTTTT
TRBJ2-1,-,TRBV7-9,few,CASSRVGGRLDNEQFF,TGTGCCAGCAGCAGGGTCGGGGGCAGGCTTGACAATGAGCAGTTCTTC
TRBJ1-3,-,TRBV12-3/TRBV12-4,-,CASSFKGNGNTIYF,TGTGCCAGCAGTTTTAAGGGTAATGGAAACACCATATATTTT
TRBJ2-6,-,TRBV27,few,CASSVLSGANVLTF,TGTGCCAGCAGTGTCCTCTCTGGGGCCAACGTCCTGACTTTC
TRBJ1-2,-,TRBV12-3/TRBV12-4,few,CASSLGTGNGGYTF,TGTGCCAGCAGTTTGGGAACAGGGAATGGTGGCTACACCTTC
TRBJ2-1,-,TRBV6-6,-,CASIITPGAQFF,TGTGCCAGCATCATTACTCCGGGGGCCCAGTTCTTC
TRBJ2-5,-,TRBV7-9,few,CASGQGPQETQYF,TGTGCCAGCGGTCAGGGCCCCCAAGAGACCCAGTACTTC
TRBJ1-4,TRBD1,TRBV28,few,CASSVTGSNEKLFF,TGTGCCAGCAGTGTGACAGGGTCTAATGAAAAACTGTTTTTT
TRBJ1-5,-,TRBV5-6,-,CASSSAGLIVGPQHF,TGTGCCAGCAGCTCAGCAGGGCTCATAGTTGGGCCCCAGCATTTT
TRBJ2-1,TRBD2,TRBV7-6,many,CASSLEAGAYNEQFF,TGTGCCAGCAGCTTAGAGGCGGGAGCCTACAATGAGCAGTTCTTC
TRBJ2-7,TRBD1,TRBV7-6,many,CASSLAPTGQGHEQYF,TGTGCCAGCAGCTTAGCACCCACCGGACAGGGCCACGAGCAGTACTTC
TRBJ2-1,TRBD2,TRBV7-6,few,CASSKALAGGRNEQFF,TGTGCCAGCTCGAAAGCCCTAGCGGGGGGGAGAAATGAGCAGTTCTTC
TRBJ1-2,-,TRBV4-2,many,CASSPDTGEGYTF,TGTGCCAGCAGCCCAGATACGGGGGAGGGCTACACCTTC
TRBJ2-2,TRBD2,TRBV27,-,CASSLPSGNTGELFF,TGTGCCAGCAGTTTACCTAGCGGGAACACCGGGGAGCTGTTTTTT
TRBJ1-5,TRBD1,TRBV24-1,-,CATRTRGGSNQPQHF,TGTGCCACCAGAACCAGGGGGGGGAGCAATCAGCCCCAGCATTTT
TRBJ2-5,TRBD1,TRBV7-9,few,CASSWTGASETQYF,TGTGCCAGCAGCTGGACAGGGGCCTCAGAGACCCAGTACTTC
TRBJ2-1,-,TRBV7-6,many,CASSLLLGATNEQFF,TGTGCCAGCAGCTTATTATTAGGGGCCACAAATGAGCAGTTCTTC
TRBJ2-3,TRBD1,TRBV6-2/TRBV6-3,few,CASSFIQGPAGDTQYF,TGTGCCAGCAGTTTCATACAGGGGCCCGCTGGAGATACGCAGTATTTT
TRBJ1-5,-,TRBV14,few,CASSQFNQPQHF,TGTGCCAGCAGCCAGTTCAATCAGCCCCAGCATTTT